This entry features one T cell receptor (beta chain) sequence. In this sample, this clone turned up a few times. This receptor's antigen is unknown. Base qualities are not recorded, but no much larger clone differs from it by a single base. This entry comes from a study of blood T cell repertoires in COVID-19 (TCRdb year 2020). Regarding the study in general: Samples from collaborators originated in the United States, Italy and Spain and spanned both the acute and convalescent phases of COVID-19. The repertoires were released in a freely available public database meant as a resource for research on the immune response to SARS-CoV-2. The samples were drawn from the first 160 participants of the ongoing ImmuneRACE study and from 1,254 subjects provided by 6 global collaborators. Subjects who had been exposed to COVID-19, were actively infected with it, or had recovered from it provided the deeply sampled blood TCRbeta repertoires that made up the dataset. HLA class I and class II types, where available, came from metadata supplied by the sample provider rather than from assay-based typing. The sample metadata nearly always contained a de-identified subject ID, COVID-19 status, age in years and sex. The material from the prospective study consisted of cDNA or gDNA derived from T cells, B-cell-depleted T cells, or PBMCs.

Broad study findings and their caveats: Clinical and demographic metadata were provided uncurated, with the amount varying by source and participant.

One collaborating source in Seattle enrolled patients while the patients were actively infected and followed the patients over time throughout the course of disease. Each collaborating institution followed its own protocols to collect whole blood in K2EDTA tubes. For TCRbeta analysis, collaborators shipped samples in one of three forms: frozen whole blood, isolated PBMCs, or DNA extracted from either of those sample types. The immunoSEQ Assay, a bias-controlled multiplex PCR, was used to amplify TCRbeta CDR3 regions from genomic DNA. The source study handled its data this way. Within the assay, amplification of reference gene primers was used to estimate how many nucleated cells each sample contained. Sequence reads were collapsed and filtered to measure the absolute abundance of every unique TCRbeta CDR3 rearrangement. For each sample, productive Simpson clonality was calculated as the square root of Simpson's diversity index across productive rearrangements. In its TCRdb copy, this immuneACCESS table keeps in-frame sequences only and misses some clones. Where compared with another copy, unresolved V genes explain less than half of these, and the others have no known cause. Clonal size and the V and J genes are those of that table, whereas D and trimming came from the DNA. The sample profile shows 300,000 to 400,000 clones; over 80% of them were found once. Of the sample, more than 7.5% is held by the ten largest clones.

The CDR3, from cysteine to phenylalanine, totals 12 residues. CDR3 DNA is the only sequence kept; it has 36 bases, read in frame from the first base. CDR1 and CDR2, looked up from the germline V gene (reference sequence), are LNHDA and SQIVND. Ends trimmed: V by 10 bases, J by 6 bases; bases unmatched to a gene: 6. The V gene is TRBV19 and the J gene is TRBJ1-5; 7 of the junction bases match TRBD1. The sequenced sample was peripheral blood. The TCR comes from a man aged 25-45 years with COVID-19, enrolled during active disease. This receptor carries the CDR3 CATETGSQPQHF. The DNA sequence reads TGTGCCACTGAGACAGGGAGTCAGCCCCAGCATTTT.